One sample yielded the 18 T cell receptor beta chains listed below, sequenced in a study of metastatic and nonmetastatic thyroid tumors. No treatment of any kind had been given to any patient before thyroid surgery. Via MiXCR, TCRdb re-called the PCR reads. The sample consists of 37,000 or so clones, about a sixth of them appearing once. The sequenced sample consisted of blood. These receptor sequences come from a male donor with papillary thyroid cancer or a benign thyroid nodule (not recorded which). Some clones in this sample may be carry-over from other donors' samples.

This clone was detected ten times or more. The V and J genes are TRBV5-4 and TRBJ2-1; D gene unclear. Looked up from germline, CDR1 is SGHNT and CDR2 is YYREEE (reference sequence). With 3 bases removed from V and 8 bases from J, the gap between germline ends came to 9 bases. CDR3 length equals 12 residues. CDR3 amino acids: CASSYAHYEQFF. CDR3 in DNA: TGTGCCAGCAGCTATGCCCACTATGAGCAGTTCTTC. Together with reference TRBV5-4 and TRBJ2-1, the CDR3 gives the full variable domain: ETGVTQSPTHLIKTRGQQVTLRCSSQSGHNTVSWYQQALGQGPQFIFQYYREEENGRGNFPPRFSGLQFPNYSSELNVNALELDDSALYLCASSYAHYEQFFGPGTRLTVL.

The gene calls are TRBV7-9 and TRBJ1-3; D gene ambiguous. Between the trimmed V and J ends, which lost 8 bases and 4 bases, there was a span of 6 bases. The CDR3 consists of 11 residues. Germline V gives CDR1 SEHNR, CDR2 FQNEAQ (reference sequence). CDR3 nucleotide sequence: TGTGCCAGCGGCGGGGGAAACACCATATATTTT. Encoded protein: CASGGGNTIYF.

The gene calls are TRBV27 and TRBJ2-1, with a tentative D call TRBD2 (6 bases). The V and J ends lost 5 bases and 6 bases respectively, with 20 bases between them. This CDR3 contains 16 residues. Germline V gene data show CDR1 as MNHEY and CDR2 as SMNVEV (reference sequence). CDR3 bases: TGTGCCAGCAGTCCAAGACTAGGGCTCACAACCAATGAGCAGTTCTTC. Protein sequence: CASSPRLGLTTNEQFF.

This clone was counted ten times or more. The same CDR3 is also encoded by other DNA sequences in this sample. The rearrangement links TRBV7-6 to TRBJ1-2; the match to TRBD1 covers 7 bases. CDR3 length: 13 residues. Germline lookup yields CDR1 SGHVS and CDR2 FNYEAQ. The CDR3 DNA reads TGTGCAAGCCCCCCAACAGGGGTCTATGGCTACACCTTC. Amino acids: CASPPTGVYGYTF.

This chain links TRBV5-1 with TRBJ2-1; 8 bases align to TRBD1. CDR3 length: 16 residues. Trimming removed 1 base from V and 2 bases from J; junction bases left unmatched: 5. Germline CDR1 and CDR2: SGHRS and YFSETQ. The CDR3 bases are TGCGCCAGCAGCTTGTTACGGACAGGGCCCTACAATGAGCAGTTCTTC. This translates into CASSLLRTGPYNEQFF.

This clone was counted between two and nine times. The chain joins TRBV6-1 to TRBJ2-7, with 8 positions matching TRBD2. This CDR3 region has 15 residues. Unmatched junction bases numbered 10, after V lost 5 bases and J lost 4 bases. Germline-derived CDR1 and CDR2 are MNHNS and SASEGT. The CDR3 region is CASSPQTSGSYEQYF. The CDR3 region has the DNA TGTGCCAGCAGTCCTCAAACCAGCGGGAGTTACGAGCAGTACTTC.

With regard to this clone: Just one base apart from a much larger clone, this may be a read error. Other DNA sequences in the sample encode the same CDR3. This chain joins TRBV3-1 and TRBJ2-3; 10 bases are shared with TRBD1. The germline gives CDR1 LGHDT, CDR2 YNNKEL (reference sequence). The CDR3 is made up of 16 amino acids. The CDR3 sequence: CASSQGPGQGSDTQYF. In DNA, the CDR3 is TGTGCCAGTAGCCAAGGTCCGGGACAGGGGTCAGATACGCAGTATTTT.

This clone was found many times. J is TRBJ1-1 and V is TRBV4-1; D is undetermined. CDR3 size: 15 residues. Germline V gene lookup returns CDR1 MGHRA and CDR2 YSYEKL. The V gene lost 2 bases and the J gene lost 1 base, with 11 bases spanning the gap. Here the CDR3 DNA reads TGCGCCAGCAGCCAACCCCGAACAGCGAACACTGAAGCTTTCTTT. Translation gives CASSQPRTANTEAFF.

This clone was detected ten times or more. The V and J genes are TRBV12-5 and TRBJ2-7; the match to TRBD2 covers 7 bases. The length of the CDR3 is 16 residues. Germline V gene lookup returns CDR1 LGHNT and CDR2 FRNRAP. Losses at the gene ends were 4 bases for V and 3 bases for J; bases not matched to a gene: 12. The DNA of the CDR3 is TGTGCTAGTGGTTCGCCAACTAGCGAGTTGGGCTACGAGCAGTACTTC. Translation: CASGSPTSELGYEQYF. The full variable domain, in which reference TRBV12-5 and TRBJ2-7 provide the parts outside the CDR3, is DARVTQTPRHKVTEMGQEVTMRCQPILGHNTVFWYRQTMMQGLELLAYFRNRAPLDDSGMPKDRFSAEMPDATLATLKIQPSEPRDSAVYFCASGSPTSELGYEQYFGPGTRLTVT.

This clone was detected only once. A read error may account for a junction end that differs from germline. The genes are TRBV11-2 and TRBJ2-6, with 7 nucleotides matching TRBD2. The CDR3 runs 17 residues. Germline V CDR1 and CDR2: SGHAT, FQNNGV. The CDR3 sequence is CASSLSFREAGANVLTF. The CDR3 DNA sequence: TGTGCCAGCAGCTTATCTTTCCGGGAGGCTGGGGCCAACGTCCTTACTTTC.

This chain links TRBV6-2 or TRBV6-3 with TRBJ2-3; TRBD1 agrees at 7 bases. The CDR3 totals 16 residues. After removal of 4 bases from V and 5 bases from J, the junction contained 12 bases not matched to a gene. The germline V gene encodes CDR1 MNHEY and CDR2 SVGEGT. CDR3 region: CASSLSGTVGLDTQYF. CDR3 in DNA: TGTGCCAGCAGTTTGTCCGGGACAGTGGGCTTAGATACGCAGTATTTT.

This clone was counted a few times. The CDR3 DNA follows: TGTGCCAGCAGTTTAGACAGGGGGCATAATCAGCCCCAGCATTTT. It specifies CASSLDRGHNQPQHF. The chain employs TRBV6-1 and TRBJ1-5; TRBD1 matches at 10 bases. The CDR3 is made up of 15 amino acids. Germline V lookup: CDR1 MNHNS, CDR2 SASEGT. V shed 5 bases, J shed 4 bases, and the junction held 5 bases outside the gene matches.

This clone came up many times. The chain couples TRBV14 to TRBJ2-1; D is unresolved. Per the germline V gene, CDR1 is SGHDN and CDR2 is FVKESK. V was cut by 1 base and J by 0 bases, with 13 bases left in between. The CDR3 is 17 residues long. CDR3 sequence (DNA): TGTGCCAGCAGCCAAGGGAGAGAATGGGGCTCCTACAATGAGCAGTTCTTC. Translation gives CASSQGREWGSYNEQFF. The full variable domain, with the rest looked up from reference TRBV14 and TRBJ2-1, is EAGVTQFPSHSVIEKGQTVTLRCDPISGHDNLYWYRRVMGKEIKFLLHFVKESKQDESGMPNNRFLAERTGGTYSTLKVQPAELEDSGVYFCASSQGREWGSYNEQFFGPGTRLTVL.

This clone was observed many times. At one end, the junction sequence differs from germline, possibly due to a read error. This chain connects TRBV2 to TRBJ2-7; D may match TRBD1 or TRBD2 (5 bases each). CDR1 is SNHLY and CDR2 is FYNNEI in the germline V gene. The CDR3 sequence is 11 residues long. Written as DNA, the CDR3 is TGTGCCAGCAGAGGTTTGGGGGTCGACCACTTC. The encoded protein is CASRGLGVDHF. The whole variable domain, remainder taken from reference TRBV2 and TRBJ2-7, is EPEVTQTPSHQVTQMGQEVILRCVPISNHLYFYWYRQILGQKVEFLVSFYNNEISEKSEIFDDQFSVERPDGSNFTLKIRSTKLEDSAMYFCASRGLGVDHFGPGTRLTVT.

This clone was counted at least ten times. The CDR3 protein is CASYDSTTYEQYF. As DNA, the CDR3 is TGCGCCAGCTACGATTCAACCACCTACGAGCAGTACTTC. The rearrangement uses TRBV5-1 and TRBJ2-7; no definite D call. The CDR3 spans 13 residues. Germline values: CDR1 SGHRS, CDR2 YFSETQ. The V end was cut by 7 bases, the J end by 2 bases, with 13 bases between.

The chain is built from TRBV4-1 and TRBJ1-5; D is unclear. There are 16 residues in the CDR3. In germline, CDR1 is MGHRA, CDR2 YSYEKL. The V gene lost 4 bases and the J gene lost 4 bases, with 17 bases spanning the gap. Here the CDR3 DNA reads TGCGCCAGCAGCCCGGTTCCCGACACCCCGAATCAGCCCCAGCATTTT. Translating gives CASSPVPDTPNQPQHF.

This clone is termed medium-sized. The chain carries TRBV6-1 and TRBJ2-1; TRBD2 aligns across 8 bases. The CDR3 is made up of 17 amino acids. Germline V gene data show CDR1 as MNHNS and CDR2 as SASEGT. J was trimmed by 5 bases and V by 4 bases; bases with no gene match: 13. In DNA, the CDR3 is TGTGCCAGCAGTGTACCGGTCAGCGGGAGTTGGAACAATGAGCAGTTCTTC. Encoded protein: CASSVPVSGSWNNEQFF.

This clone was recorded many times. This chain links TRBV4-2 with TRBJ2-5; 9 bases fit TRBD2. V dropped 3 bases and J dropped 4; count of bases not matched to a gene: 6. The CDR3 runs to 15 residues. The germline CDR1 and CDR2 sequences are LGHNA and YNFKEQ. CDR3: CASSHPAGGGETQYF. As DNA, the CDR3 is TGTGCCAGCAGCCACCCGGCGGGGGGGGGAGAGACCCAGTACTTC.